This T cell receptor beta chain was profiled in a study of Tregs in tolerant kidney transplant recipients. The overall study: The nonmyeloablative bone marrow transplants came from related graft donors, with transient mixed chimerism.

V was cut by 1 base and J by 0 bases, with 10 bases left in between. The CDR3 contains 15 residues. CDR1 and CDR2 (germline): MNHNS, SASEGT. Study results and caveats: Tregs expanded with activated donor B cells seemed most donor-specific. Biological reproducibility was not directly addressed in this study.

For this clone: Its antigen is undetermined.

TCRdb keeps only in-frame clones here, not all; method: immunoSEQ multiplex PCR. Of roughly 16,000 clones in the sample, around 77% were seen once. The receptor was derived from a human donor who received a combined kidney and bone marrow transplant. The chain employs TRBV6-1 and TRBJ2-7, with unresolved D. The starting material was Tregs from blood, obtained before the transplant. The CDR3 DNA is TGTGCCAGCAGTGAAGTTGGAGCCCGCTCCTACGAGCAGTACTTC. It is translated as CASSEVGARSYEQYF.